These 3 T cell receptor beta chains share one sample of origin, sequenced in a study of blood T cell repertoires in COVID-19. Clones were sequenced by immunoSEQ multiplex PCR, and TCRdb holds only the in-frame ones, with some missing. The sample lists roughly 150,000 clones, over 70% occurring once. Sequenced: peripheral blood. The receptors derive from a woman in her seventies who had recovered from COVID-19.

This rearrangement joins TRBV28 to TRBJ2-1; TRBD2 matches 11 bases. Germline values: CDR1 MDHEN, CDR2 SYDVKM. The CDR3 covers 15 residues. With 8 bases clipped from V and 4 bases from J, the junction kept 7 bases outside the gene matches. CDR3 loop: CASLLAGGLYNEQFF. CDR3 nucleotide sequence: TGTGCCAGCCTCCTAGCGGGAGGATTATACAATGAGCAGTTCTTC.

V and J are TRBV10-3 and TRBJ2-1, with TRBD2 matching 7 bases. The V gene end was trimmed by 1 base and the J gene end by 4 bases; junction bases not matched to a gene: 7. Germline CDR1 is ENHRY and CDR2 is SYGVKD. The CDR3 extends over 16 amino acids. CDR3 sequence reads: CAISEFAGASYNEQFF. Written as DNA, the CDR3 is TGTGCCATCAGTGAGTTTGCGGGAGCGTCGTACAATGAGCAGTTCTTC.

CDR3 in amino acids: CASSPTGTNEKLFF. In DNA, the CDR3 is TGTGCCAGCAGTCCCACAGGGACTAATGAAAAACTGTTTTTT. The V and J genes are TRBV28 and TRBJ1-4; maybe TRBD1 (6 bases). Germline CDR1 is MDHEN and CDR2 is SYDVKM. The germline V and J ends were trimmed by 5 bases and 2 bases, with 9 bases remaining between them. The CDR3 loop spans 14 amino acids.